This TCR beta chain is from a study of blood T cell repertoires in COVID-19. As for the study in general: Some COVID-19 samples were acute and others convalescent; all came from the United States, Italy and Spain. The cDNA or gDNA used as material had been derived from T cells, B-cell-depleted T cells, or PBMCs.

Per the authors' pipeline: Scientists estimated how many nucleated cells there were by amplifying reference gene primers. Assay used: immunoSEQ multiplex PCR; TCRdb lists only in-frame clones, some missing. The V and J calls and the clone size are those of that table, but D and trimming were determined from the DNA. Found here are 15,000 to 20,000 clones, roughly nine tenths of them singletons; the top ten hold around a sixth. Germline CDR1 is KGHSH and CDR2 is LQKENI. This CDR3 spans 11 amino acids. V was clipped by 9 bases and J by 4 bases, with 10 bases between them. The V gene is TRBV18, the J gene TRBJ2-7; D perhaps matches TRBD1 (5 bases). The sequence was collected from a man between 65 and 85 years old with acute or convalescent COVID-19. Sequencing was performed on peripheral blood. The CDR3 sequence: CASSQGYEQYF. DNA for the CDR3: TGTGCCAGTTCCCAGGGTTACGAGCAGTACTTC.